The next 5 T cell receptor beta chains were all read from a single sample in a study of shared clonotypes between healthy human individuals. Some clones are missing from TCRdb's copy, which holds only in-frame ones; the method was immunoSEQ multiplex PCR. The table has roughly 890,000 clones, 80% to 95% seen once. Terminally differentiated effector memory CD45RA+ cells were excluded by CCR7 positive selection of CD45RO-negative cells. What was sequenced was naive CD8+ T cells sorted from blood. These TCRs come from a man aged 25 to 40 in good health.

The chain carries TRBV9 and TRBJ2-2; the D is unclear. V was cut by 6 bases and J by 0 bases, with 3 bases left in between. The CDR3 loop spans 12 amino acids. Germline lookup yields CDR1 SGDLS and CDR2 YYNGEE. The CDR3 DNA follows: TGTGCCAGCAATGCGAACACCGGGGAGCTGTTTTTT. Protein sequence: CASNANTGELFF.

Worth noting for this clone: The same CDR3 also results from other DNA sequences found in this sample. This chain joins TRBV29-1 and TRBJ2-1; the D gene is possibly TRBD2 (5 bases). The CDR3 length is 14 residues. V was trimmed by 4 bases and J by 4 bases, leaving 14 bases between them. The V gene's germline CDR1 is SQVTM and CDR2 ANQGSEA. CDR3 residues: CSVGSGNSYNEQFF. Here the CDR3 DNA reads TGCAGCGTTGGGTCCGGGAATAGTTACAATGAGCAGTTCTTC.

The chain uses TRBV7-3 and TRBJ2-1; D is uncertain. CDR1 is SGHTA and CDR2 is FQGTGA in the germline V gene. The CDR3 runs to 15 residues. Trimming left V 2 bases short and J 0 bases short, with 8 bases between. The CDR3 sequence: CASSLYRSSYNEQFF. CDR3 sequence (DNA): TGTGCCAGCAGCTTATATCGGAGCTCCTACAATGAGCAGTTCTTC.

The genes are TRBV2 and TRBJ2-7; 9 positions match TRBD1. CDR1 is SNHLY, CDR2 FYNNEI, per germline. The CDR3 has 14 residues. The ends lost 4 bases at V and 2 bases at J; junction bases unmatched: 3. The CDR3 nucleotides are TGTGCCAGCAGTGGGGGACAGGGAACCTACGAGCAGTACTTC. Amino acids: CASSGGQGTYEQYF. Drawing the rest from reference TRBV2 and TRBJ2-7, the complete variable domain is EPEVTQTPSHQVTQMGQEVILRCVPISNHLYFYWYRQILGQKVEFLVSFYNNEISEKSEIFDDQFSVERPDGSNFTLKIRSTKLEDSAMYFCASSGGQGTYEQYFGPGTRLTVT.

J is TRBJ1-1 and V is TRBV11-1; TRBD1 might be the D (5 bases). This CDR3 spans 15 amino acids. Between the trimmed V and J ends, which lost 1 base and 3 bases, there was a span of 12 bases. In germline, CDR1 is SGHAT, CDR2 FQDESV (reference sequence). CDR3: CASSLGGSRDTEAFF. The DNA for the CDR3 is TGTGCCAGCAGCTTAGGGGGGAGCCGGGACACTGAAGCTTTCTTT.